The sequence of this TCR beta chain was determined in a study of T cells after yellow fever vaccination. Trimming stripped 0 bases from V and 0 bases from J, with 12 bases between. The germline gives CDR1 DFQATT, CDR2 SNEGSKA (reference sequence). This CDR3 is 16 amino acids long. Template switching by 5'RACE produced TCR cDNA, adding a universal primer site and UMIs. TCRdb used MiXCR to reprocess the 5' RACE reads, holding one entry per CDR3 protein. This table has around 120,000 distinct CDR3 sequences, approximately 14% appearing once. Study results and caveats: Booster samples showed a return of most primary-vaccination clones (about 97% CD4, about 88% CD8). Abundant clonotypes (contaminants from the bulk population) could be present in FACS-sorted repertoires.

This clonotype was counted between two and nine times. Its antigen is unknown. The clonotype comes from a young man who received the YFV17D yellow fever vaccine. The chain is built from TRBV20-1 and TRBJ2-1; D is perhaps TRBD2 (5 bases). The source material was CD8+ T cells sorted from PBMCs, sampled 5 days after the yellow fever booster vaccination. CDR3 residues: CSARDPRLLSYNEQFF. The CDR3 DNA is TGCAGTGCTAGAGATCCTCGACTACTCTCCTACAATGAGCAGTTCTTC.